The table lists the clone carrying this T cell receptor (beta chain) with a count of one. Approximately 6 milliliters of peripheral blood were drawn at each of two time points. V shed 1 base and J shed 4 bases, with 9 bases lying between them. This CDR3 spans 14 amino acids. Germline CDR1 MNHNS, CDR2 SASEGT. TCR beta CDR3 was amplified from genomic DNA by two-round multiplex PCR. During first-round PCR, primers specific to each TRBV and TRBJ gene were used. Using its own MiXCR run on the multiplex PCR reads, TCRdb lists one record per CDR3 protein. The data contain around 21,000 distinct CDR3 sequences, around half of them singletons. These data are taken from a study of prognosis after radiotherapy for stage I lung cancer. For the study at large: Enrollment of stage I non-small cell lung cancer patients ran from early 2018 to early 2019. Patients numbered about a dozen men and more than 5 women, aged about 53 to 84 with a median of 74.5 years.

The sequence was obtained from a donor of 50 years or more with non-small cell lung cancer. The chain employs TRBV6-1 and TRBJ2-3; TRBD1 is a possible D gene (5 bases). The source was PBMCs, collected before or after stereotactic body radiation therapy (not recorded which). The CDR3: CASSEVGPPDTQYF. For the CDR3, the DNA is TGTGCCAGCAGTGAAGTGGGGCCGCCAGATACGCAGTATTTT.